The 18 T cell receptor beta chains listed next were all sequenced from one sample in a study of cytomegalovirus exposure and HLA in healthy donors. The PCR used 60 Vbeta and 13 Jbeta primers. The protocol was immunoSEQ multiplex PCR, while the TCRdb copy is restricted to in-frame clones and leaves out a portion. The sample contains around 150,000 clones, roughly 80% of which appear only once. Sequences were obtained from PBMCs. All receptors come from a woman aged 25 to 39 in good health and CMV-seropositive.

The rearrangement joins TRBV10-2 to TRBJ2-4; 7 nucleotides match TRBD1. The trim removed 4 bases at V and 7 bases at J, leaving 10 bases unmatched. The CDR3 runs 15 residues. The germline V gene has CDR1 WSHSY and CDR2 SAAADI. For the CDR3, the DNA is TGCGCCAGCAGTGCCACTGGGCAGGGGGTGAACATTCAGTACTTC. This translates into CASSATGQGVNIQYF.

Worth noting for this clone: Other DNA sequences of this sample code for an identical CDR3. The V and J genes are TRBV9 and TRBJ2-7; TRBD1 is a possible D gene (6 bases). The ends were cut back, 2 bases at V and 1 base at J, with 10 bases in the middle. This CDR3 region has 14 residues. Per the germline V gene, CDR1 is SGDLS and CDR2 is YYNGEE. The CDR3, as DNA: TGTGCCAGCAGCGTTACAGGGAGTTCCTACGAGCAGTACTTC. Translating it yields CASSVTGSSYEQYF.

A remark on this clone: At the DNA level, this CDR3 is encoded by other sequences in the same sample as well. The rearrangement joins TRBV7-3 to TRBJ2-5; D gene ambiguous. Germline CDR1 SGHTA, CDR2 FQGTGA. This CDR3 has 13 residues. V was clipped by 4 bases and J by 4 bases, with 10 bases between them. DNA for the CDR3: TGTGCCAGCAGCTCCGGGTCCGGAGAGACCCAGTACTTC. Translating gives CASSSGSGETQYF.

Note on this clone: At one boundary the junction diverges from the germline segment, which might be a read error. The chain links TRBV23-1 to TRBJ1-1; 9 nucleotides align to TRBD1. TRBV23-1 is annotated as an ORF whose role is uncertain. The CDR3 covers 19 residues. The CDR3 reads CASSQSNDRGSRMSTETFF. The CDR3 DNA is TGCGCCAGCAGTCAATCTAACGACAGGGGGTCCCGGATGAGCACTGAAACTTTCTTT.

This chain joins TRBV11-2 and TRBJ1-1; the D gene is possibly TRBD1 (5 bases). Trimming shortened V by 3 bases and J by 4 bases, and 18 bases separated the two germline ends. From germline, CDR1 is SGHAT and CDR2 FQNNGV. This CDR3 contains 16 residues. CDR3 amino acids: CASSFRGPQLGTEAFF. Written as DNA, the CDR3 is TGTGCCAGCAGCTTTAGGGGCCCTCAGTTGGGCACTGAAGCTTTCTTT. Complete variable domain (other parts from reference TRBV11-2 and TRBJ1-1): EAGVAQSPRYKIIEKRQSVAFWCNPISGHATLYWYQQILGQGPKLLIQFQNNGVVDDSQLPKDRFSAERLKGVDSTLKIQPAKLEDSAVYLCASSFRGPQLGTEAFFGQGTRLTVV.

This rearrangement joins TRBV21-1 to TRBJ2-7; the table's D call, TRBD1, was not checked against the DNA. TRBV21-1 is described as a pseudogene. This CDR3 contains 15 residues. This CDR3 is CASSLRQGSKGEQYF. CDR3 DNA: TGTGCCAGCAGCTTGCGACAGGGGAGTAAAGGAGAGCAGTACTTC.

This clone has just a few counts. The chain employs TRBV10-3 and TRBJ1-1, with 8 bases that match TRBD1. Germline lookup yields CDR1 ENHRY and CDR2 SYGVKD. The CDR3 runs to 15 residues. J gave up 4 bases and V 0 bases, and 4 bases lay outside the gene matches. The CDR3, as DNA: TGTGCCATCAGTGAGTCGAGGGACAGGTTCACTGAAGCTTTCTTT. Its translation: CAISESRDRFTEAFF.

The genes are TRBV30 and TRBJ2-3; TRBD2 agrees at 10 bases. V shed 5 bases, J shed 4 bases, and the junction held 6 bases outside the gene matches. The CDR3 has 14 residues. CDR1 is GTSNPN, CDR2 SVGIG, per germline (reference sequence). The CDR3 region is CAWASGGDSDTQYF. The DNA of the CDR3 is TGTGCCTGGGCAAGCGGGGGGGATTCAGATACGCAGTATTTT.

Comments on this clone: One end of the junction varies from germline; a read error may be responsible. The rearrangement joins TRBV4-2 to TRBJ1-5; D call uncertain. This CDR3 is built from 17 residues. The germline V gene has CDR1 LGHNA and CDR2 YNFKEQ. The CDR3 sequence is CASSQDLEGIGNRPQHF. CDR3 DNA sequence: TGTGCCAGCAGCCAAGATTTAGAGGGCATAGGCAATCGGCCCCAGCATTTT.

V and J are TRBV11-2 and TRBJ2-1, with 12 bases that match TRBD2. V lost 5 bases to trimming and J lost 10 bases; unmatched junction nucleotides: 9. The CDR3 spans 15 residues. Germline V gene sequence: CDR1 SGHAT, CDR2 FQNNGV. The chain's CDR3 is CASSQGLAGGREQFF. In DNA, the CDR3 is TGTGCCAGCAGCCAGGGACTAGCGGGCGGGCGGGAGCAGTTCTTC. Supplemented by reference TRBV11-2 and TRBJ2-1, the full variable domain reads EAGVAQSPRYKIIEKRQSVAFWCNPISGHATLYWYQQILGQGPKLLIQFQNNGVVDDSQLPKDRFSAERLKGVDSTLKIQPAKLEDSAVYLCASSQGLAGGREQFFGPGTRLTVL.

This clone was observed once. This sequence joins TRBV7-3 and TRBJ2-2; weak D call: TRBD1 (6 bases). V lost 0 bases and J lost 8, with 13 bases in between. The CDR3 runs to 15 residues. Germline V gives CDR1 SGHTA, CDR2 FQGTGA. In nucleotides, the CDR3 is TGTGCCAGCAGCTTAACTTCAGGGGTAGGAGGGGAGCTGTTTTTT. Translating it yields CASSLTSGVGGELFF.

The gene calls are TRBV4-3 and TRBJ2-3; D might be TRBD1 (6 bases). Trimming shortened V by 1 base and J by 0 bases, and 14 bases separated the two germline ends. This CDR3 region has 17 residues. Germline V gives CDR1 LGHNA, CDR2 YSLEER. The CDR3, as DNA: TGCGCCAGCAGCCAAGCCCCCCCAGGGGACAGCACAGATACGCAGTATTTT. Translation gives CASSQAPPGDSTDTQYF.

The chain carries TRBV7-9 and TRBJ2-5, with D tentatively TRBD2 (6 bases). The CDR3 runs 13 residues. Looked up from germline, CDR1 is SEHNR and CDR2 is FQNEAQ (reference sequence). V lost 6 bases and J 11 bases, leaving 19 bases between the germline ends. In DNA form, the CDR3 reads TGTGCCAGCAGAATCGGGACTCGTGATCAGCAGTACTTC. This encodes CASRIGTRDQQYF.

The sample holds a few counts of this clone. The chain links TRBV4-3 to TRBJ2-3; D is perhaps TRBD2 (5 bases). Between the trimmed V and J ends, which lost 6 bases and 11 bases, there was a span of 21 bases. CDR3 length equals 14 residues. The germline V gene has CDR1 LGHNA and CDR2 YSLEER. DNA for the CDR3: TGCGCCAGCAGTACCCAGATGGAGGCTCCCATGCAGTATTTT. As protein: CASSTQMEAPMQYF.

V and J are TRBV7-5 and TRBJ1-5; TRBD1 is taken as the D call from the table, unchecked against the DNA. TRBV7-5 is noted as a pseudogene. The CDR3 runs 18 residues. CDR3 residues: CARSLEVSKGLSNQPQHF. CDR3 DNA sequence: TGTGCCAGAAGCTTAGAAGTTAGTAAGGGGTTAAGCAATCAGCCCCAGCATTTT.

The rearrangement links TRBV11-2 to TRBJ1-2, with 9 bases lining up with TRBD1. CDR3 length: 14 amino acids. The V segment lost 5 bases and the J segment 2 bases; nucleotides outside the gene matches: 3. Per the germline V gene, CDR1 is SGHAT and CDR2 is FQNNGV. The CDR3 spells CASSPGQGNYGYTF. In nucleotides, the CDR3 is TGTGCCAGCAGCCCGGGACAGGGCAACTATGGCTACACCTTC.

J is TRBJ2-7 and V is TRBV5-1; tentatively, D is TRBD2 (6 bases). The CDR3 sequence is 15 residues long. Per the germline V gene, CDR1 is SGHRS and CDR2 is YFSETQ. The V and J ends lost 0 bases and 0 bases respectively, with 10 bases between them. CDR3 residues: CASSLDPSASYEQYF. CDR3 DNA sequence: TGCGCCAGCAGCTTGGACCCTAGCGCCTCCTACGAGCAGTACTTC.

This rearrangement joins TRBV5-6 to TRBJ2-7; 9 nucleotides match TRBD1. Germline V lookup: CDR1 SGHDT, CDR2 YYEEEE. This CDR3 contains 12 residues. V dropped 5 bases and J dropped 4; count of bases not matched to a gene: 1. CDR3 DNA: TGTGCCAGCAGGGGACAGGGTTACGAGCAGTACTTC. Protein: CASRGQGYEQYF. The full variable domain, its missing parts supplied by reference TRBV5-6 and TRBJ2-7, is DAGVTQSPTHLIKTRGQQVTLRCSPKSGHDTVSWYQQALGQGPQFIFQYYEEEERQRGNFPDRFSGHQFPNYSSELNVNALLLGDSALYLCASRGQGYEQYFGPGTRLTVT.